Each of the 4 T cell receptor beta chains below was sequenced from the same sample in a study of T-cell reconstitution after alpha-beta-depleted transplantation in children. Unique molecular identifiers were built into the TCRbeta library. TCRdb ran MiXCR on the PCR reads and lists one entry per CDR3 protein. Of 700,000 to 950,000 distinct CDR3 sequences listed, 16% are singletons. Material: PBMCs, mostly from graft donor cells, obtained 360 days after TCRalphabeta/CD19-depleted stem cell transplant. These TCRs come from a male patient younger than 18 who had a stem cell transplant for acute lymphoblastic leukemia, so the T cells may come from the graft donor.

At least ten counts were recorded for this clonotype. The rearrangement uses TRBV29-1 and TRBJ2-1; D gene unclear. From germline, CDR1 is SQVTM and CDR2 ANQGSEA. The CDR3 has 14 amino acids. V was trimmed by 6 bases and J by 2 bases, leaving 14 bases between them. The CDR3 region has the DNA TGCAGCGTCCGAATAGGTCGGACCTACAATGAGCAGTTCTTC. Protein product: CSVRIGRTYNEQFF.

The CDR3 sequence: CASQAGPSTDTQYF. The CDR3 DNA reads as TGCGCCAGCCAAGCGGGACCTAGCACAGATACGCAGTATTTT. This chain uses TRBV5-1 with TRBJ2-3; 7 positions agree with TRBD2. The CDR3 has 14 amino acids. In germline, CDR1 is SGHRS, CDR2 YFSETQ. V was pared by 7 bases and J by 0 bases, with 5 bases of the junction left unmatched.

This clonotype was observed a handful of times. The rearrangement uses TRBV29-1 and TRBJ2-1; 10 bases align to TRBD2. The CDR3 is made up of 15 amino acids. Germline loops: CDR1 SQVTM, CDR2 ANQGSEA. The V segment lost 2 bases and the J segment 8 bases; nucleotides outside the gene matches: 9. The CDR3 bases are TGCAGCGTTGAACCACTAGCGGGGCCCCTGGATGAGCAGTTCTTC. Its translation: CSVEPLAGPLDEQFF.

This clonotype was detected a few times. The chain recombines TRBV25-1 with TRBJ2-2; TRBD2 agrees at 7 bases. The V gene end was trimmed by 7 bases and the J gene end by 3 bases; junction bases not matched to a gene: 8. Germline CDR1 is MGHDK and CDR2 is SYGVNS. The CDR3 extends over 15 amino acids. CDR3 amino acids: CASNGLADYTGELFF. The CDR3 DNA reads TGTGCCAGCAACGGCCTAGCGGACTACACCGGGGAGCTGTTTTTT.